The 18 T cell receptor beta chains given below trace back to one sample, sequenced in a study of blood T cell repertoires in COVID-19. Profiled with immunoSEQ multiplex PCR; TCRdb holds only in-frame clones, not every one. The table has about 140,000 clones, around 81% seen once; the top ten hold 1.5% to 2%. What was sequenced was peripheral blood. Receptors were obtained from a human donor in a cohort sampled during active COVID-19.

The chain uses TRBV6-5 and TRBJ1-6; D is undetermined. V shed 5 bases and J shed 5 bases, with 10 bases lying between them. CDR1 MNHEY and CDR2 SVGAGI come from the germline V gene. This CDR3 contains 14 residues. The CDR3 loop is CASSRSPDNSPLHF. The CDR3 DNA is TGTGCCAGCAGTCGCAGTCCTGATAATTCACCCCTCCACTTT.

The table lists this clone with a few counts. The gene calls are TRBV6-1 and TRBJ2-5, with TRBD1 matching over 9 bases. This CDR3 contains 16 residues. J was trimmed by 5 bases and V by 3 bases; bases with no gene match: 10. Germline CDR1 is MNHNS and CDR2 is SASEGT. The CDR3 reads CASSEDRGTGWETQYF. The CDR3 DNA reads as TGTGCCAGCAGTGAGGACAGGGGTACAGGTTGGGAGACCCAGTACTTC.

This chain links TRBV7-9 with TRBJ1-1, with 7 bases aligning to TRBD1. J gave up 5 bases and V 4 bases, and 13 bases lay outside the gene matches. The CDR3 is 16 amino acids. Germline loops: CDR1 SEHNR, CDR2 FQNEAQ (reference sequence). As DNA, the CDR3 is TGTGCCAGCAGCTCCCTAGACGACAGGGTGGGGACTGAAGCTTTCTTT. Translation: CASSSLDDRVGTEAFF.

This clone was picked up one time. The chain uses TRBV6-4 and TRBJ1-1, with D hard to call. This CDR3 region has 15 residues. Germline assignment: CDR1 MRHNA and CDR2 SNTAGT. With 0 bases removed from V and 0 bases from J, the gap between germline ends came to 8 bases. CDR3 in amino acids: CASSDSREMNTEAFF. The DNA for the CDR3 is TGTGCCAGCAGTGACTCGCGGGAAATGAACACTGAAGCTTTCTTT.

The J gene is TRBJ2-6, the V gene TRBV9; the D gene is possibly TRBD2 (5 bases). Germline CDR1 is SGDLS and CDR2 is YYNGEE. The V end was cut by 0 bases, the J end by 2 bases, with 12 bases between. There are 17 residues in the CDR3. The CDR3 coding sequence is TGTGCCAGCAGCGTAGGACTGGGAGAGGCTGGGGCCAACGTCCTGACTTTC. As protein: CASSVGLGEAGANVLTF.

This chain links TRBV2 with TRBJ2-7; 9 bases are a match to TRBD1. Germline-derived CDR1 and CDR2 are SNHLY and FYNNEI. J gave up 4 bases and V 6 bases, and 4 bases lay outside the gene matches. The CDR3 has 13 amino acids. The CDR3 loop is CASRRTGAYEQYF. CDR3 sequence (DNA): TGTGCCAGCAGGAGGACAGGGGCTTACGAGCAGTACTTC.

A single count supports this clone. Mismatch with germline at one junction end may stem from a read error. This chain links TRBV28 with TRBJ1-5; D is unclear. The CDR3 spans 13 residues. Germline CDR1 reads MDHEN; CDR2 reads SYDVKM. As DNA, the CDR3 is TGTGCCAGCAGCGAAACAACAATTCAGTCCCAGCATTTT. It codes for CASSETTIQSQHF. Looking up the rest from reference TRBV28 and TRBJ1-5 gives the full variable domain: DVKVTQSSRYLVKRTGEKVFLECVQDMDHENMFWYRQDPGLGLRLIYFSYDVKMKEKGDIPEGYSVSREKKERFSLILESASTNQTSMYLCASSETTIQSQHFGDGTRLSIL.

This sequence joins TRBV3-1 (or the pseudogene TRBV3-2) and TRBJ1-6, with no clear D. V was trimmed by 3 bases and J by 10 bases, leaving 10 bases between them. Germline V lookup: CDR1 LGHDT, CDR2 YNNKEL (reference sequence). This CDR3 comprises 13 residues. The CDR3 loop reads CASSQGSRSPLHF. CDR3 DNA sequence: TGTGCCAGCAGCCAGGGCAGCCGATCACCCCTCCACTTT.

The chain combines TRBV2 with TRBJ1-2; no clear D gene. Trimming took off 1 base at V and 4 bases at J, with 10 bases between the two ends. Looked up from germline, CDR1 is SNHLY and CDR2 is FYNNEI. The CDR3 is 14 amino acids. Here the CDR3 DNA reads TGTGCCAGCAGTGAAGATGGAGGTATCTATGGCTACACCTTC. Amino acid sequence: CASSEDGGIYGYTF.

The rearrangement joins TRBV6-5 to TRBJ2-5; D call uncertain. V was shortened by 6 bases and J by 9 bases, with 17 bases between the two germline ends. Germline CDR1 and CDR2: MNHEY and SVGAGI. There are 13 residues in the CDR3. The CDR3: CASSSESSAAQYF. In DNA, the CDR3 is TGTGCCAGCAGCTCTGAGAGTAGTGCGGCCCAGTACTTC.

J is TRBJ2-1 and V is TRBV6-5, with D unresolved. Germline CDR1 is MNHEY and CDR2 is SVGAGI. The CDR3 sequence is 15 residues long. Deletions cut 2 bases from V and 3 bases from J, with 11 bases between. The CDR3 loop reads CASSYDSSVYNEQFF. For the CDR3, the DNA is TGTGCCAGCAGTTACGACTCCTCAGTCTACAATGAGCAGTTCTTC.

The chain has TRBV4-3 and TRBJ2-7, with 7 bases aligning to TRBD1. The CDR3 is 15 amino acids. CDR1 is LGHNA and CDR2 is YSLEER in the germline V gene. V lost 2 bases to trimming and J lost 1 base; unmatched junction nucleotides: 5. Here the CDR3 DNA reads TGCGCCAGCAGCCAATTACAGGGGCTTTCCTACGAGCAGTACTTC. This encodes CASSQLQGLSYEQYF.

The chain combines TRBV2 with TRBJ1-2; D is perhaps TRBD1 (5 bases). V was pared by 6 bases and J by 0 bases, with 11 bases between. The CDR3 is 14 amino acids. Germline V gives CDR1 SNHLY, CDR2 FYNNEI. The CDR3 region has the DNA TGTGCCAGCAGGGAGACAGTAACTAACTATGGCTACACCTTC. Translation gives CASRETVTNYGYTF.

CDR3 nucleotide sequence: TGTGCCAGCAGCTTTAGACTAGCGGGAGATAGTGAGCAGTTCTTC. Its protein product is CASSFRLAGDSEQFF. The chain has TRBV5-6 and TRBJ2-1, with 12 bases fitting TRBD2. The CDR3 length is 15 residues. Germline V CDR1 and CDR2: SGHDT, YYEEEE. The ends lost 2 bases at V and 9 bases at J; junction bases unmatched: 6.

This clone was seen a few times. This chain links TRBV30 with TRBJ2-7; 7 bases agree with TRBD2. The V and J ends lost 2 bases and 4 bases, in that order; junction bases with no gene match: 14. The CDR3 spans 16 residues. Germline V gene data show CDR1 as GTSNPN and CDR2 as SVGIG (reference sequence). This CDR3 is CAWSTLLGGVGYEQYF. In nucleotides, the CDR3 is TGTGCCTGGAGTACCCTCCTTGGGGGGGTGGGGTACGAGCAGTACTTC.

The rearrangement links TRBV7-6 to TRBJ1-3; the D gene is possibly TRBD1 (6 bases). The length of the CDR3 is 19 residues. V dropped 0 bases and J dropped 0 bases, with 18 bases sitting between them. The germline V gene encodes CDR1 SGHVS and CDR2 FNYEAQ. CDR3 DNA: TGTGCCAGCAGCTTAGCCCGGCGTAGGGGGGGAGACTCTGGAAACACCATATATTTT. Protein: CASSLARRRGGDSGNTIYF.

As DNA, the CDR3 is TGCAGCGTTCAAAACAGGCTAGCGGGATACTTACGTGATGAGCAGTTCTTC. Translating gives CSVQNRLAGYLRDEQFF. V is TRBV29-1 and J is TRBJ2-1; TRBD2 agrees at 9 bases. After removal of 5 bases from V and 8 bases from J, the junction contained 19 bases not matched to a gene. The CDR3 is 17 residues long. Germline assignment: CDR1 SQVTM and CDR2 ANQGSEA.

This chain's CDR3 is CASSRIQGSGELFF. As DNA, the CDR3 is TGTGCCAGCAGCAGGATTCAAGGGAGCGGGGAGCTGTTTTTT. The chain joins TRBV7-3 to TRBJ2-2; the D gene is possibly TRBD2 (5 bases). This CDR3 has 14 amino acids. Deletions cut 5 bases from V and 7 bases from J, with 14 bases between. Germline assignment: CDR1 SGHTA and CDR2 FQGTGA.